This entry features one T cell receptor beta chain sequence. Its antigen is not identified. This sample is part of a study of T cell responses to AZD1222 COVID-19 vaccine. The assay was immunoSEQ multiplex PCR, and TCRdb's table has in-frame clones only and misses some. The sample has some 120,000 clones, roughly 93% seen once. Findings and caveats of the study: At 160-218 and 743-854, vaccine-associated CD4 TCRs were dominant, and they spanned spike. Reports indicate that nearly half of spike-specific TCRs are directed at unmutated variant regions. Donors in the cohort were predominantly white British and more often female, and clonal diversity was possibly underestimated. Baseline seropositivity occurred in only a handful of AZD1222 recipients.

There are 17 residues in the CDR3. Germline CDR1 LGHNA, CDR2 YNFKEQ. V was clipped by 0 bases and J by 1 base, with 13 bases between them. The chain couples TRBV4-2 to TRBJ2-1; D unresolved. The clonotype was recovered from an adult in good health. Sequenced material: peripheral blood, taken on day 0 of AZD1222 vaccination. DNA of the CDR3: TGTGCCAGCAGCCAAGATCAGCGCTCTTGGTCCTACAATGAGCAGTTCTTC. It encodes CASSQDQRSWSYNEQFF.